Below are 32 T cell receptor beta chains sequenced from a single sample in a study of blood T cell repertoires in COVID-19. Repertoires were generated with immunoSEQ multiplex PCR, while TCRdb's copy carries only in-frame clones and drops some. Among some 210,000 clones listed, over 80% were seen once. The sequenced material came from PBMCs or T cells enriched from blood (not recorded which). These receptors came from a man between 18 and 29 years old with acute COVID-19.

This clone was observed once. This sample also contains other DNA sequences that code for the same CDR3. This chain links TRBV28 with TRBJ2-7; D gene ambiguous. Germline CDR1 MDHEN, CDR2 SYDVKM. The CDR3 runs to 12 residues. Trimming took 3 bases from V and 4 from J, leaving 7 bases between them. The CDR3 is CASSLTSYEQYF. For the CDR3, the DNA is TGTGCCAGCAGTTTGACATCTTACGAGCAGTACTTC. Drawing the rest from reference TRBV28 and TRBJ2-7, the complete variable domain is DVKVTQSSRYLVKRTGEKVFLECVQDMDHENMFWYRQDPGLGLRLIYFSYDVKMKEKGDIPEGYSVSREKKERFSLILESASTNQTSMYLCASSLTSYEQYFGPGTRLTVT.

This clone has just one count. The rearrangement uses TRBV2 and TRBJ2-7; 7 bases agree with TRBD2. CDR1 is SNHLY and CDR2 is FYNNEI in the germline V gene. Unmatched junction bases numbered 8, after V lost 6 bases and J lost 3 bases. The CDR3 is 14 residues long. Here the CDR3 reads CASRGGFGYYEQYF. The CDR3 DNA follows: TGTGCCAGCAGGGGGGGGTTTGGGTACTACGAGCAGTACTTC.

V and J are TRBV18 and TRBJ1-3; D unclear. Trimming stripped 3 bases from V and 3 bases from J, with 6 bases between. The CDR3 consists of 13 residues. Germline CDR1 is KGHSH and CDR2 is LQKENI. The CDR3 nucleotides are TGTGCCAGCTCACCCCAGGATGGAAACACCATATATTTT. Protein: CASSPQDGNTIYF.

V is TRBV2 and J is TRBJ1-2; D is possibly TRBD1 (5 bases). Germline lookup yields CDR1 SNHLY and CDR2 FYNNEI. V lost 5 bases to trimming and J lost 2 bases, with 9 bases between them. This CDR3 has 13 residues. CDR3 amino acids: CASSFQGNYGYTF. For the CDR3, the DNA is TGTGCCAGCAGTTTCCAGGGCAACTATGGCTACACCTTC. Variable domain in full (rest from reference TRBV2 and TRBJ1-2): EPEVTQTPSHQVTQMGQEVILRCVPISNHLYFYWYRQILGQKVEFLVSFYNNEISEKSEIFDDQFSVERPDGSNFTLKIRSTKLEDSAMYFCASSFQGNYGYTFGSGTRLTVV.

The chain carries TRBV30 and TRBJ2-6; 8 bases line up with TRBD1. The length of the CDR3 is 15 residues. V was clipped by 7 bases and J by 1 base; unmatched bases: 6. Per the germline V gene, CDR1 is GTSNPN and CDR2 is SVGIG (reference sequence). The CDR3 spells CAYSRGLSGANVLTF. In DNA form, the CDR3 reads TGTGCCTATAGCAGGGGGCTTTCTGGGGCCAACGTCCTGACTTTC.

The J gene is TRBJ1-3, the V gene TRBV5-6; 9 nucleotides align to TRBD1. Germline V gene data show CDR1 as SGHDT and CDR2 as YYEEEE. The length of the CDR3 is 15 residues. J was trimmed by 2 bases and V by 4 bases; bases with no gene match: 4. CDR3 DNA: TGTGCCAGCAGCCGATGGGACAGGGCTGGAAACACCATATATTTT. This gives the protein CASSRWDRAGNTIYF. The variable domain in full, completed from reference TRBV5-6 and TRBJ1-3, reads DAGVTQSPTHLIKTRGQQVTLRCSPKSGHDTVSWYQQALGQGPQFIFQYYEEEERQRGNFPDRFSGHQFPNYSSELNVNALLLGDSALYLCASSRWDRAGNTIYFGEGSWLTVV.

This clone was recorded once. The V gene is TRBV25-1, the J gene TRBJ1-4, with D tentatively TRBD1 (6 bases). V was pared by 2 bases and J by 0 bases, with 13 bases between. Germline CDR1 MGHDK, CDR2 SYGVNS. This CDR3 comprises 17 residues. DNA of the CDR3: TGTGCCAGCAGTGAAGGGGGGAGGGGGACAACTAATGAAAAACTGTTTTTT. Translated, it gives CASSEGGRGTTNEKLFF.

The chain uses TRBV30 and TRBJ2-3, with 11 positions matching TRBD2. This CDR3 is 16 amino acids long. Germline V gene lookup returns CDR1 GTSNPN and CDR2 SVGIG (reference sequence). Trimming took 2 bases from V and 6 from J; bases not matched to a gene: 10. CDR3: CAWSLSSGRAHDTQYF. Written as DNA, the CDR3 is TGTGCCTGGAGTTTAAGTAGCGGGAGGGCCCATGATACGCAGTATTTT.

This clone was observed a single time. The CDR3 loop is CASSQDIVFGGEQFF. DNA for the CDR3: TGTGCCAGCAGCCAAGACATTGTGTTTGGAGGCGAGCAGTTCTTC. The chain employs TRBV3-1 (or the pseudogene TRBV3-2) and TRBJ2-1, with TRBD2 as a possible D gene (5 bases). The CDR3 is 15 residues long. Between the trimmed V and J ends, which lost 0 bases and 10 bases, there was a span of 16 bases. Germline CDR1 LGHDT, CDR2 YNNKEL (reference sequence).

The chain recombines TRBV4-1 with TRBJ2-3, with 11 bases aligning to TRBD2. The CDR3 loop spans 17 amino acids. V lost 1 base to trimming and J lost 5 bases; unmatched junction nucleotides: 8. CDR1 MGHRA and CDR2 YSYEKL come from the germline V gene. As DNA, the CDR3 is TGCGCCAGCAGCCAAGTTGTACTAGCGGGAGTTAGAGATACGCAGTATTTT. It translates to CASSQVVLAGVRDTQYF.

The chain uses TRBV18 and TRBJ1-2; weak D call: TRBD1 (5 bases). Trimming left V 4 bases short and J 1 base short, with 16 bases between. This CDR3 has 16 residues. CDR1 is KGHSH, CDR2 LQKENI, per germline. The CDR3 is CASSRSAGPDNYGYTF. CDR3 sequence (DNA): TGTGCCAGCTCACGTTCGGCAGGGCCCGATAACTATGGCTACACCTTC.

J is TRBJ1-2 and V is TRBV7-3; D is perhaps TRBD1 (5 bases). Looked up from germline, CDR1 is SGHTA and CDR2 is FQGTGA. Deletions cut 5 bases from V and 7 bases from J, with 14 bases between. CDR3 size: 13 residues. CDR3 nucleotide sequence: TGTGCCAGCAGCCCCGGGGGGGTAGGTGGCTACACCTTC. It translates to CASSPGGVGGYTF.

Written as DNA, the CDR3 is TGTGCCAGCAGCCAAGTGAGCAATGAGCAGTTCTTC. It specifies CASSQVSNEQFF. The rearrangement joins TRBV3-1 (or the pseudogene TRBV3-2) to TRBJ2-1; the D is unclear. The germline V gene encodes CDR1 LGHDT and CDR2 YNNKEL (reference sequence). Trimming pared 1 base from V and 6 bases from J, leaving 4 bases between. The CDR3 is made up of 12 amino acids.

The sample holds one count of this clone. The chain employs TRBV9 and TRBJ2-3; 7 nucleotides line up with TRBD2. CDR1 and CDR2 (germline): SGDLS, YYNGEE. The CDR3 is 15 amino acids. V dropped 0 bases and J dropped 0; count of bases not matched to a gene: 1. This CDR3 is CASSVASGSTDTQYF. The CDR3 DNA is TGTGCCAGCAGCGTAGCTAGCGGAAGCACAGATACGCAGTATTTT.

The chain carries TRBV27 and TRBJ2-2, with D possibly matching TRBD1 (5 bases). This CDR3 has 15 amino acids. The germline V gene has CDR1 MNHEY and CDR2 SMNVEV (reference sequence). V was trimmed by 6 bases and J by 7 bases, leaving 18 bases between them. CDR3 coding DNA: TGTGCCAGCAGCCCATGGACAACCGCCGGCGGGGAGCTGTTTTTT. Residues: CASSPWTTAGGELFF.

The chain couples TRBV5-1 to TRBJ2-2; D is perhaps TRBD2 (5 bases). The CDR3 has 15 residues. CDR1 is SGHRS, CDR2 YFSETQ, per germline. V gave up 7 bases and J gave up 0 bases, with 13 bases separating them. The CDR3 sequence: CASRWTLANTGELFF. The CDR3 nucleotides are TGCGCCAGCCGATGGACTCTCGCGAACACCGGGGAGCTGTTTTTT. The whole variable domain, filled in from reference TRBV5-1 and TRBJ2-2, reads KAGVTQTPRYLIKTRGQQVTLSCSPISGHRSVSWYQQTPGQGLQFLFEYFSETQRNKGNFPGRFSGRQFSNSRSEMNVSTLELGDSALYLCASRWTLANTGELFFGEGSRLTVL.

CDR3 nucleotides: TGCGCCAGCAGCTTGGCCTTGACTAGCGGGAGCATGGGTGAGCAGTTCTTC. Its translation is CASSLALTSGSMGEQFF. This chain connects TRBV5-1 to TRBJ2-1; 12 positions agree with TRBD2. The CDR3 is 17 amino acids. Trimming cost V 0 bases and J 9 bases; bases outside gene matches: 10. Looked up from germline, CDR1 is SGHRS and CDR2 is YFSETQ.

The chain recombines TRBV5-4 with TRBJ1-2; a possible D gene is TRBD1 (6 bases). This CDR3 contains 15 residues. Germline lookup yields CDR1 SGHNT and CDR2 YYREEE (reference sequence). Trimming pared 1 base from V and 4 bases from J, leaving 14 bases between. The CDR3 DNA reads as TGTGCCAGCAGCTTGTGGGGGGGCGCTGGCTATGGCTACACCTTC. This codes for CASSLWGGAGYGYTF.

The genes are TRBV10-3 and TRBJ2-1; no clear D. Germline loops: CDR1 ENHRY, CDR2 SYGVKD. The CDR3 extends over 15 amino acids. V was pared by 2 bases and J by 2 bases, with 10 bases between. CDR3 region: CAISERQATYNEQFF. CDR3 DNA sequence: TGTGCCATCAGTGAGAGGCAGGCCACCTACAATGAGCAGTTCTTC.

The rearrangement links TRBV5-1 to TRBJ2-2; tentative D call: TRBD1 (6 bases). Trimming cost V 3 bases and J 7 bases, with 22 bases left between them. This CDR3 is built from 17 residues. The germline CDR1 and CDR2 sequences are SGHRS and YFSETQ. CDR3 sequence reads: CASSSKTGYGSNGELFF. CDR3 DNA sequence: TGCGCCAGCAGCTCGAAAACAGGGTATGGATCGAACGGGGAGCTGTTTTTT.

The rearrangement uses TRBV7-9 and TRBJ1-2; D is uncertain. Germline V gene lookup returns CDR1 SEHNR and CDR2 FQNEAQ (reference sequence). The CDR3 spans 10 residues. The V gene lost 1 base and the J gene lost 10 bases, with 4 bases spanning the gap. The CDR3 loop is CASSLGHYTF. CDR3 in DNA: TGTGCCAGCAGCTTAGGTCACTACACCTTC. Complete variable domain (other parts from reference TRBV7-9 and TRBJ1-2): DTGVSQNPRHKITKRGQNVTFRCDPISEHNRLYWYRQTLGQGPEFLTYFQNEAQLEKSRLLSDRFSAERPKGSFSTLEIQRTEQGDSAMYLCASSLGHYTFGSGTRLTVV.

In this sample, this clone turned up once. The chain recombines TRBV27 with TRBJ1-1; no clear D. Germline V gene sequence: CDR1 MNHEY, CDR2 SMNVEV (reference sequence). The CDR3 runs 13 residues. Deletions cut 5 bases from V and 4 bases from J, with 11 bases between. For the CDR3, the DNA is TGTGCCAGCAGTCTGGACTTGTTCACTGAAGCTTTCTTT. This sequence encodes CASSLDLFTEAFF.

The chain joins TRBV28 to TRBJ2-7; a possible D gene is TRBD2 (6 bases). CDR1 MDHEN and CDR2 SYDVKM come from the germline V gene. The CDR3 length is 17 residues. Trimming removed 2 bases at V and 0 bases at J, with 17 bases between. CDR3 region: CASSLPGTLGSSYEQYF. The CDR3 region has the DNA TGTGCCAGCAGTTTACCCGGGACTCTCGGGAGCTCCTACGAGCAGTACTTC.

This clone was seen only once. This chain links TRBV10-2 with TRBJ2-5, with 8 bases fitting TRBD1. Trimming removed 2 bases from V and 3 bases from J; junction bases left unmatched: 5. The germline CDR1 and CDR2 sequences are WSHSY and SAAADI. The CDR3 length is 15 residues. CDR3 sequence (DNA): TGCGCCAGCAGTGAGATGTCAGGGGGCAAAGAGACCCAGTACTTC. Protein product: CASSEMSGGKETQYF.

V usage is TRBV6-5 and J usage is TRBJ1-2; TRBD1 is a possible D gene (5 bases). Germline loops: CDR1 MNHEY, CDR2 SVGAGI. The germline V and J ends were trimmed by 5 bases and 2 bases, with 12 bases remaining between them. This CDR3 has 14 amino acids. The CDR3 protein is CASSPTGRNYGYTF. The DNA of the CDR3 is TGTGCCAGCAGTCCTACAGGCCGGAACTATGGCTACACCTTC.

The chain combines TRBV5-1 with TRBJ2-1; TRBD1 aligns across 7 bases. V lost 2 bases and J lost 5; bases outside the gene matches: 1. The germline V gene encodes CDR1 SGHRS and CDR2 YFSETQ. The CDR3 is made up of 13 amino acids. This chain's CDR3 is CASSFGTDNEQFF. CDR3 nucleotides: TGCGCCAGCAGCTTCGGGACAGACAATGAGCAGTTCTTC.

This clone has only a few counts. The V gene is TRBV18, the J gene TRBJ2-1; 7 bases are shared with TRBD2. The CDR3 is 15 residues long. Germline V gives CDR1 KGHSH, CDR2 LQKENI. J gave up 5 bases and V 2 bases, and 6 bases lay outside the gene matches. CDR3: CASSPKSGVHNEQFF. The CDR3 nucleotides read TGTGCCAGCTCACCAAAGAGCGGGGTACACAATGAGCAGTTCTTC.

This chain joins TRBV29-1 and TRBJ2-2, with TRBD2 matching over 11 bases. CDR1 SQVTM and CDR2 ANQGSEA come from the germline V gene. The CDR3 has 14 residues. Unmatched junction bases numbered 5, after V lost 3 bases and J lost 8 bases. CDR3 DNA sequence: TGCAGCGTTGATGGGACTAGCGGCTCAGGGGAGCTGTTTTTT. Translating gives CSVDGTSGSGELFF.

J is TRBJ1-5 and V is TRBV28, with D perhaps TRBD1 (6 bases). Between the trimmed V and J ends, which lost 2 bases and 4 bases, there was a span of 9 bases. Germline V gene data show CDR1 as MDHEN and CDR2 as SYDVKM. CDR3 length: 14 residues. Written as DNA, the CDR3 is TGTGCCAGCAGTTTACAGGGGAGAAATCAGCCCCAGCATTTT. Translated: CASSLQGRNQPQHF.

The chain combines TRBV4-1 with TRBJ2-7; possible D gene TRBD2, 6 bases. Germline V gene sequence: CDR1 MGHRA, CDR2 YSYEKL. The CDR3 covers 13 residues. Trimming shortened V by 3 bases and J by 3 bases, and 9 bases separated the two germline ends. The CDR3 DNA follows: TGCGCCAGCAGCCAGCGGGGCGGCTACGAGCAGTACTTC. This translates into CASSQRGGYEQYF.

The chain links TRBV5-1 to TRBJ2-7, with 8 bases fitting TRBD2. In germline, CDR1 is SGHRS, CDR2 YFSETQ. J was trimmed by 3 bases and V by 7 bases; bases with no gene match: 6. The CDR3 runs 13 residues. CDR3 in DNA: TGCGCCAGCTCGAGAACTAGCGGCTACGAGCAGTACTTC. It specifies CASSRTSGYEQYF.

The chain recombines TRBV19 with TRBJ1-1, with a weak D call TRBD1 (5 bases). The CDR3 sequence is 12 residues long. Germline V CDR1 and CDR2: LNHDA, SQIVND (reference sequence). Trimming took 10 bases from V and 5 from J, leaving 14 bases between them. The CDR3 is CATGTFGTEAFF. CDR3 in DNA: TGTGCCACCGGGACTTTCGGTACTGAAGCTTTCTTT. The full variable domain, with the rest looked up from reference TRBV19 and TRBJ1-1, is DGGITQSPKYLFRKEGQNVTLSCEQNLNHDAMYWYRQDPGQGLRLIYYSQIVNDFQKGDIAEGYSVSREKKESFPLTVTSAQKNPTAFYLCATGTFGTEAFFGQGTRLTVV.